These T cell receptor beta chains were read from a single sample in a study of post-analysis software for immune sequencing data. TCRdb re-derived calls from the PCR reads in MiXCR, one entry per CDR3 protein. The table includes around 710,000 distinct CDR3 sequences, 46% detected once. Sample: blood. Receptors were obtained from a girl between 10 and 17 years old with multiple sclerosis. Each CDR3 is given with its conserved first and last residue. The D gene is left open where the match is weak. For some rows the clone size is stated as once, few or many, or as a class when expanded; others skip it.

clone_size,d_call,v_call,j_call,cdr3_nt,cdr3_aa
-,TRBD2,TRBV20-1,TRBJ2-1,TGCAGTGCTAGAGATCAGGCGGGAGGTGACAATGAGCAGTTCTTC,CSARDQAGGDNEQFF
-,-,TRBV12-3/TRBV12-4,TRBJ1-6,TGTGCCAGCAGTTTATTGGAGAACGATTCACCCCTCCACTTT,CASSLLENDSPLHF
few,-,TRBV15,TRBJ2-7,TGTGCCACCAGCAGAGGGGGGGCTTCCTACGAGCAGTACTTC,CATSRGGASYEQYF
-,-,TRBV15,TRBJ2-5,TGTGCCACCAGCAGAGACGGGGGTTACCCCAGCAAGCAGTACTTC,CATSRDGGYPSKQYF
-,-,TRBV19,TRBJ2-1,TGTGCCAGTAGTTCAACTCCGGGGTACAATGAGCAGTTCTTC,CASSSTPGYNEQFF
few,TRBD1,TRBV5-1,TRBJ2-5,TGCGCCAGCAGCTTGGGACAGGGACACCAAGAGACCCAGTACTTC,CASSLGQGHQETQYF
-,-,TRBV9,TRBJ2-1,TGTGCCAGCCAAGGGCCGAATGAGCAGTTCTTC,CASQGPNEQFF
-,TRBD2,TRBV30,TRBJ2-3,TGTGCCTGGGATAAAGCGGGAGGCACAGATACGCAGTATTTT,CAWDKAGGTDTQYF
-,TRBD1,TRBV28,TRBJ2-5,TGTGCCAGCAGTTTTGACAGGGCCCTGGGGGAGACCCAGTACTTC,CASSFDRALGETQYF
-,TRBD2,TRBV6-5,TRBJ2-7,TGTGCCAGCAGTCTTCGGGAGGCGACCTACGAGCAGTACTTC,CASSLREATYEQYF
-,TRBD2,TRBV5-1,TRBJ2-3,TGCGCCAGCAGCCGGGGGACTAGCGGGCCCACAGATACGCAGTATTTT,CASSRGTSGPTDTQYF
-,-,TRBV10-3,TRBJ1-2,TGTGCCATCGGGATGGGCCGCAACACCTATGGCTACACCTTC,CAIGMGRNTYGYTF
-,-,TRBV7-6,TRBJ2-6,TGTGCCAGCAGCCACCGTCTAGACAGCGAAGCTACTGGGGCCAACGTCCTGACTTTC,CASSHRLDSEATGANVLTF
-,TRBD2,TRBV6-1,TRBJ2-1,TGTGCCAGCAGTGGGTACAGCGGGATCTCCTACAATGAGCAGTTCTTC,CASSGYSGISYNEQFF
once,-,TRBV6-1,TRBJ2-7,TGTGCCAGCAGTGAAGCTGTCAGGGTTTTTTCCTACGAGCAGTACTTC,CASSEAVRVFSYEQYF
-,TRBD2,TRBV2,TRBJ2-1,TGTGCCTGTAGCGGGAGGGCCATATACAATGAGCAGTTCTTC,CACSGRAIYNEQFF
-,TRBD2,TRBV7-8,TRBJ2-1,TGTGCCAGCAGCTTAGCAGGGGGACTAGAAGCCTACAATGAGCAGTTCTTC,CASSLAGGLEAYNEQFF
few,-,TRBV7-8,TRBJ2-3,TGTGCCAGCAGCAATACCTCTGATACGCAGTATTTT,CASSNTSDTQYF
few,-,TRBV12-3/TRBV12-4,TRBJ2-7,TGTGCCAGCAGTTTAGTGGCTCTAGCCTACGAGCAGTACTTC,CASSLVALAYEQYF
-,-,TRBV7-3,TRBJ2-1,TGTGCCAGCAGCCCCTTGGGCCTGAATGAGCAGTTCTTC,CASSPLGLNEQFF
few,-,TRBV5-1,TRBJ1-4,TGCGCCAGCAGCTTGGAGATATCGGATCGGGAAAAACTGTTTTTT,CASSLEISDREKLFF
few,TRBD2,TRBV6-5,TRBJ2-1,TGTGCCAGCAGCCCCTGGAGCGGGAGAGAGAATGAGCAGTTCTTC,CASSPWSGRENEQFF
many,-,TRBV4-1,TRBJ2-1,TGCGCCAGCAGCCAAGGCCAGAGCTACAATGAGCAGTTCTTC,CASSQGQSYNEQFF
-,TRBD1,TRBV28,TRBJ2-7,TGTGCCAGCAGTTCGGGGGGGACAGGGGGCTTTAATGAGCAGTACTTC,CASSSGGTGGFNEQYF
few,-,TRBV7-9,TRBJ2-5,TGTGCCAGCAGCCCCGGGCCCCCGGAGACCCAGTACTTC,CASSPGPPETQYF
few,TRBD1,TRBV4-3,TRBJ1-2,TGCGCCAGCAGCCAAGCTGCGGGACAGGGAATCTATGGCTACACCTTC,CASSQAAGQGIYGYTF
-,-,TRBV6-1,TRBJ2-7,TGTGCCAGCAGTGAAAGGGTCCCTTACGAGCAGTACTTC,CASSERVPYEQYF
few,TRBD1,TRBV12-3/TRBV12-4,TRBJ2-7,TGTGCCAGCACTCCGAGGGACAGGAGAAGTACCTTCTACGAGCAGTACTTC,CASTPRDRRSTFYEQYF
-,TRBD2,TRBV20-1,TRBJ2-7,TGCAGTGCCATTAGCGGGAGAAGACGGGAGTACGAGCAGTACTTC,CSAISGRRREYEQYF
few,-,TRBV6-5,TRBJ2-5,TGTGCCAGCAGCTCGGACATAGGGGGATTTGGGACCCAGTACTTC,CASSSDIGGFGTQYF
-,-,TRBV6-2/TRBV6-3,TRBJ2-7,TGTGCCAGCACACACCGGGACCCCCTTTCCTACGAGCAGTACTTC,CASTHRDPLSYEQYF
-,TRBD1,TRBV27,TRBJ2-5,TGTGCCAGCAGATCATCGACAGGGTCATACCAAGAGACCCAGTACTTC,CASRSSTGSYQETQYF
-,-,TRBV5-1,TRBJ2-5,TGCGCCAGCAGCTTCTCTTTACTAACGGGAGCGGCGGAGACCCAGTACTTC,CASSFSLLTGAAETQYF
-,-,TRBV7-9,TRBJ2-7,TGTGCCAGCAGCTTAGTGGTAGGGGGGGAGCAGTACTTC,CASSLVVGGEQYF
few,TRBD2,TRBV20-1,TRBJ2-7,TGCAGTGCTAGAGATTGGAGGCTAGCGGGAGTAGGCGAGCAGTACTTC,CSARDWRLAGVGEQYF
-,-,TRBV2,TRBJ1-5,TGTGCCAGCAGGGGGTTCTTCTTACATGAGCCCCAGCATTTT,CASRGFFLHEPQHF
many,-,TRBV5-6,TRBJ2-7,TGTGCCAGCAGCTTAGGGGTAGAAATCGGCGAGCAGTACTTC,CASSLGVEIGEQYF
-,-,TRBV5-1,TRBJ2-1,TGCGCCAGCAGCCCGTTAAATGAGCACAATGAGCAGTTCTTC,CASSPLNEHNEQFF
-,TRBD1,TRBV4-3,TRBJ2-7,TGCGCCAGCAGCCAAGAGCGAGGCCAGGGGGCGATCATCTACGAGCAGTACTTC,CASSQERGQGAIIYEQYF
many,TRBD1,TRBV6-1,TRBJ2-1,TGTGCCAGCAGTGAAGAGGGGACAGGGGGTATAGTCTATGAGCAGTTCTTC,CASSEEGTGGIVYEQFF
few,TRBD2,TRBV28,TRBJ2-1,TGTGCCAGCAGTTCACCGAATCTAGCGGGAAGTTGGGTTTCCAATGAGCAGTTCTTC,CASSSPNLAGSWVSNEQFF
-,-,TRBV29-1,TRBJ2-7,TGCAGCGTGGAAACCTTGTGGGAGCAGTACTTC,CSVETLWEQYF
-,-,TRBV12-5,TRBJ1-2,TGTGCTAGTGGTTTGGCGGGTGGAGCTAACTATGGCTACACCTTC,CASGLAGGANYGYTF
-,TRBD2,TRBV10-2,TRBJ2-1,TGCGCCAGCAGTGGGGGTACTAGCGACGGTGAGCAGTTCTTC,CASSGGTSDGEQFF
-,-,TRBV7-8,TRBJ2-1,TGTGCCAGCAGCTTAGGGGTGGCTAGAGAACTTGAGCAGTTCTTC,CASSLGVARELEQFF
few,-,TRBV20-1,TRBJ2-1,TGCAGTGCCAAATTCACTAGCCTGGGATCGCGGTACAATGAGCAGTTCTTC,CSAKFTSLGSRYNEQFF
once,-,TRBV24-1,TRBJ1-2,TGTGCCACCTACGGGGGGCCTAACTATGGCTACACCTTC,CATYGGPNYGYTF
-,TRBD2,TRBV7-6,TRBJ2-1,TGTGCCAGCAGTAATCGGGAGGGGCTTTACAATGAGCAGTTCTTC,CASSNREGLYNEQFF
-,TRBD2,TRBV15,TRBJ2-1,TGTGCCACCAGCAGAGTTAGCGGGAGGGCCAGGGATGAGCAGTTCTTC,CATSRVSGRARDEQFF
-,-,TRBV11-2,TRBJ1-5,TGTGCCAGCAGCTTACGAGTCGGGGACAGCAATCAGCCCCAGCATTTT,CASSLRVGDSNQPQHF
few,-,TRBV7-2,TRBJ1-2,TGTGCCAGCACGAGCCTCTATGGCTACACCTTC,CASTSLYGYTF
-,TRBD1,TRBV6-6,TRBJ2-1,TGTGCCAGCAGTTTAACGGGACAGGGGGCGAATGAGCAGTTCTTC,CASSLTGQGANEQFF
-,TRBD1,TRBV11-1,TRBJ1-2,TGTGCCAGCAGCTTATTGGAAGGGGGCGGCGGCTACACCTTC,CASSLLEGGGGYTF